One sample yielded the 7 T cell receptor beta chains listed below, sequenced in a study of T cell changes during pregnancy in multiple sclerosis (dated by TCRdb to the late 2010s). To prepare the library, the immunoSEQ multiplex PCR assay was applied. Sourced from immuneACCESS, this table was stored by TCRdb with only in-frame sequences that have V and J called. A share of the clones is absent; for the studies checked, an unresolved V gene accounts for under half, and the remainder has no known explanation. The sample includes 55,000 to 65,000 clones, with roughly 89% observed a single time. The ten largest clones capture approximately 1.4% of the sample. The material sequenced was peripheral blood, taken in the second trimester of pregnancy. These receptors came from a female donor with multiple sclerosis, enrolled in a pregnancy study.

The CDR3 spells CASSRSGTLEQYF. The CDR3 DNA follows: TGTGCCAGCAGCCGTAGCGGGACCCTCGAGCAGTACTTC. The rearrangement uses TRBV7-2 and TRBJ2-7; 8 bases align to TRBD2. The trim removed 5 bases at V and 6 bases at J, leaving 6 bases unmatched. The CDR3 consists of 13 residues. Germline-derived CDR1 and CDR2 are SGHTA and FQGNSA.

This rearrangement joins TRBV5-1 to TRBJ2-5; TRBD1 aligns across 9 bases. The J call may be faulty, since TRBJ2-7 better matches the DNA end. CDR3 length: 15 amino acids. Germline CDR1 is SGHRS and CDR2 is YFSETQ. The CDR3 is CASSLEGQGSNEQYF. The CDR3 bases are TGCGCCAGCAGCTTGGAGGGACAGGGATCGAACGAGCAGTACTTC.

The V call is TRBV11-3, the J call TRBJ2-7; the D gene is possibly TRBD1 (6 bases). Germline CDR1 reads SGHNT; CDR2 reads YENEEA. The CDR3 is 15 amino acids. Trimming cost V 1 base and J 3 bases, with 13 bases left between them. CDR3 bases: TGTGCCAGCAGCTTAGGCGCAGGGGTTCGCTACGAGCAGTACTTC. Translation gives CASSLGAGVRYEQYF.

This clone was recorded once. The chain combines TRBV9 with TRBJ1-1; maybe TRBD1 (5 bases). V was shortened by 4 bases and J by 3 bases, with 13 bases between the two germline ends. This CDR3 is built from 14 residues. Germline V lookup: CDR1 SGDLS, CDR2 YYNGEE. In nucleotides, the CDR3 is TGTGCCAGCAGCCCGCAGGGATCGGACACTGAAGCTTTCTTT. Its protein product is CASSPQGSDTEAFF.

J is TRBJ2-1 and V is TRBV5-6; D is undetermined. The CDR3 sequence is 15 residues long. Germline V gene data show CDR1 as SGHDT and CDR2 as YYEEEE. Between the trimmed V and J ends, which lost 0 bases and 4 bases, there was a span of 11 bases. The chain's CDR3 is CASSLGGHRYNEQFF. CDR3 sequence (DNA): TGTGCCAGCAGCTTGGGAGGTCATAGGTACAATGAGCAGTTCTTC.

The chain uses TRBV5-1 and TRBJ2-7; the D is unclear. Germline-derived CDR1 and CDR2 are SGHRS and YFSETQ. The CDR3 consists of 15 residues. Trimming stripped 0 bases from V and 0 bases from J, with 10 bases between. CDR3 nucleotides: TGCGCCAGCAGCTTGGCCGGTTCGAGCTCCTACGAGCAGTACTTC. This codes for CASSLAGSSSYEQYF.

The chain joins TRBV19 to TRBJ2-7; 9 bases align to TRBD2. Germline trimming cut 3 bases from V and 6 bases from J; bases unmatched to any gene: 12. The CDR3 has 16 amino acids. Per germline, CDR1 LNHDA and CDR2 SQIVND (reference sequence). The CDR3 sequence is CASSILGGLAGSEQYF. DNA for the CDR3: TGTGCCAGTAGTATCCTCGGTGGGCTAGCGGGATCCGAGCAGTACTTC.